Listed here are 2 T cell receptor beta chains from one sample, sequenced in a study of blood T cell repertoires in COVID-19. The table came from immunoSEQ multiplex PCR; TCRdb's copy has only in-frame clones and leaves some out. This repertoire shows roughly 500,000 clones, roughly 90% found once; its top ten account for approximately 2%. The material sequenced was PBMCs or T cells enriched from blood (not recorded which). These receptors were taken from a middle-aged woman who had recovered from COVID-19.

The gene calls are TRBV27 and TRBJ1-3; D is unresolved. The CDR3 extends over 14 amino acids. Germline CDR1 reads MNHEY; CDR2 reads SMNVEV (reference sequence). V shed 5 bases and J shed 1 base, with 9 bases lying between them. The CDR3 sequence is CASSPQWSGNTIYF. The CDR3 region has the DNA TGTGCCAGCAGTCCTCAGTGGTCTGGAAACACCATATATTTT.

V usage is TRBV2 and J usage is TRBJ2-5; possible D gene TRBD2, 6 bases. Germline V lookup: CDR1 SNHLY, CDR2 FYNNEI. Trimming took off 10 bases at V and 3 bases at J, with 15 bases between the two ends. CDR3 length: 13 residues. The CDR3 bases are TGTGCCACCGCGTGGGGGGTAAAAGAGACCCAGTACTTC. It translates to CATAWGVKETQYF. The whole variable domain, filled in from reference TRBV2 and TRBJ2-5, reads EPEVTQTPSHQVTQMGQEVILRCVPISNHLYFYWYRQILGQKVEFLVSFYNNEISEKSEIFDDQFSVERPDGSNFTLKIRSTKLEDSAMYFCATAWGVKETQYFGPGTRLLVL.